The 27 T cell receptor beta chains below come from one sample, sequenced in a study of OX40 agonist ivuxolimab in advanced cancers. Some clones are missing from TCRdb's copy, which holds only in-frame ones; the method was immunoSEQ multiplex PCR. The sample has about 57,000 clones, just under 95% seen once. The sample was CD4+ or CD8+ T cells sorted from blood, taken in a trial of the OX40 agonist ivuxolimab. The source of these receptors is an adult with an advanced solid tumor such as melanoma, head and neck, liver or kidney cancer.

The count of this clone is one. The chain uses TRBV13 and TRBJ1-1; 7 nucleotides align to TRBD1. Germline assignment: CDR1 PRHDT and CDR2 FYEKMQ (reference sequence). This CDR3 is built from 14 residues. Trimming at V came to 4 bases and at J to 5 bases, leaving 7 bases not matched to a gene. Here the CDR3 reads CASSYDRVGTEAFF. CDR3 DNA sequence: TGTGCCAGCAGCTACGACAGGGTCGGGACTGAAGCTTTCTTT.

This chain connects TRBV5-8 to TRBJ2-3; the D gene is possibly TRBD1 (8 bases). Germline CDR1 and CDR2: SGHTS and YDEGEE. Trimming left V 2 bases short and J 4 bases short, with 14 bases between. This CDR3 is 15 amino acids long. In DNA form, the CDR3 reads TGTGCCAGCAGCTTCGGACAGGGAGGGTCAGATACGCAGTATTTT. Translating it yields CASSFGQGGSDTQYF. Complete variable domain (other parts from reference TRBV5-8 and TRBJ2-3): EAGVTQSPTHLIKTRGQQATLRCSPISGHTSVYWYQQALGLGLQFLLWYDEGEERNRGNFPPRFSGRQFPNYSSELNVNALELEDSALYLCASSFGQGGSDTQYFGPGTRLTVL.

The chain has TRBV2 and TRBJ2-7, with 7 bases identical to TRBD1. The CDR3 runs 15 residues. The V segment lost 6 bases and the J segment 7 bases; nucleotides outside the gene matches: 15. Germline V gene sequence: CDR1 SNHLY, CDR2 FYNNEI. CDR3 coding DNA: TGTGCCAGCAGAACGATACAGGGGAGACGTCGGGAGCAGTACTTC. It specifies CASRTIQGRRREQYF.

This chain joins TRBV27 and TRBJ2-7; perhaps TRBD1 as D (5 bases). Trimming cost V 5 bases and J 3 bases, with 11 bases left between them. The V gene's germline CDR1 is MNHEY and CDR2 SMNVEV (reference sequence). The CDR3 runs 13 residues. CDR3: CASSTPGFYEQYF. The CDR3 nucleotides read TGTGCCAGCAGTACCCCAGGGTTCTACGAGCAGTACTTC.

This chain connects TRBV6-5 to TRBJ2-5, with D possibly being TRBD1 (6 bases). In germline, CDR1 is MNHEY, CDR2 SVGAGI. The CDR3 runs 15 residues. The V and J ends lost 7 bases and 0 bases respectively, with 15 bases between them. CDR3: CASNWRQENQETQYF. The CDR3 nucleotides read TGTGCCAGCAACTGGCGACAGGAGAACCAAGAGACCCAGTACTTC.

V is TRBV4-3 and J is TRBJ2-3, with D perhaps matching TRBD1 or TRBD2 (5 bases each). Between the trimmed V and J ends, which lost 0 bases and 4 bases, there was a span of 23 bases. Germline CDR1 is LGHNA and CDR2 is YSLEER. The CDR3 consists of 19 residues. In DNA, the CDR3 is TGCGCCAGCAGCCAAGAGGTTGTCGACGGGGAAGGGGCGCCAGATACGCAGTATTTT. Translated: CASSQEVVDGEGAPDTQYF.

The V call is TRBV4-1, the J call TRBJ2-3; 7 nucleotides match TRBD2. Germline CDR1 reads MGHRA; CDR2 reads YSYEKL. The V segment lost 3 bases and the J segment 3 bases; nucleotides outside the gene matches: 12. The CDR3 loop spans 17 amino acids. CDR3 sequence (DNA): TGCGCCAGCAGCCACGTTTTAGGCCTAGCGGAAACAGATACGCAGTATTTT. It codes for CASSHVLGLAETDTQYF.

The count of this clone is one. This sequence joins TRBV13 and TRBJ2-7; the D gene could be TRBD1 or TRBD2 (6 bases each). Germline values: CDR1 PRHDT, CDR2 FYEKMQ (reference sequence). Trimming removed 3 bases from V and 2 bases from J, with 8 bases in between. The CDR3 contains 13 residues. CDR3 protein: CASSLEGAYEQYF. The CDR3 coding sequence is TGTGCCAGCAGCTTGGAGGGGGCCTACGAGCAGTACTTC.

CDR3 DNA sequence: TGTGCCAGCAGTTGGGACAGAAAGTACACTGAAGCTTTCTTT. Translated: CASSWDRKYTEAFF. This chain uses TRBV6-5 with TRBJ1-1; 7 bases line up with TRBD1. This CDR3 comprises 14 residues. Germline CDR1 reads MNHEY; CDR2 reads SVGAGI. V was pared by 4 bases and J by 3 bases, with 5 bases of the junction left unmatched.

CDR3 residues: CASSPGPAGEQFF. In DNA, the CDR3 is TGCGCCAGCAGCCCTGGACCGGCAGGTGAGCAGTTCTTC. The chain is built from TRBV10-1 and TRBJ2-1, with D unclear. V lost 6 bases, J lost 9 bases, and 15 bases lay in between. The V gene's germline CDR1 is WNHNN and CDR2 SYGVQD (reference sequence). The CDR3 length is 13 residues.

CDR3 nucleotides: TGTGCCAGCAGTTTGGGGTCTGAAGCTTTCTTT. This encodes CASSLGSEAFF. The chain has TRBV27 and TRBJ1-1; D remains unclear. Trimming took 3 bases from V and 6 from J, leaving 5 bases between them. The CDR3 contains 11 residues. CDR1 and CDR2 from the germline V gene are MNHEY and SMNVEV (reference sequence).

The CDR3 sequence: CASSPGGFYEQYF. The CDR3 DNA is TGTGCCAGCAGCCCCGGAGGTTTCTACGAGCAGTACTTC. The chain links TRBV9 to TRBJ2-7; a weak D match, TRBD2 (5 bases). V was pared by 4 bases and J by 3 bases, with 11 bases between. Germline assignment: CDR1 SGDLS and CDR2 YYNGEE. This CDR3 has 13 amino acids.

This clone was seen once. The chain carries TRBV2 and TRBJ1-5; D not certain. V gave up 7 bases and J gave up 3 bases, with 16 bases separating them. CDR1 is SNHLY, CDR2 FYNNEI, per germline. The CDR3 covers 15 residues. The CDR3 sequence is CASNVWAGDNQPQHF. The DNA for the CDR3 is TGTGCCAGCAATGTCTGGGCCGGAGACAATCAGCCCCAGCATTTT.

The genes are TRBV9 and TRBJ2-7, with TRBD2 matching over 11 bases. Germline CDR1 is SGDLS and CDR2 is YYNGEE. The CDR3 covers 15 residues. The V and J ends lost 3 bases and 2 bases, in that order; junction bases with no gene match: 4. The DNA for the CDR3 is TGTGCCAGCAGCGCTTCGGGACTAGCGGCCTACGAGCAGTACTTC. It encodes CASSASGLAAYEQYF.

The chain carries TRBV28 and TRBJ1-5; D unclear. Trimming took 8 bases from V and 1 from J, leaving 6 bases between them. CDR3 length equals 12 residues. Germline CDR1 MDHEN, CDR2 SYDVKM. This CDR3 reads CASGMSNQPQHF. The CDR3, as DNA: TGTGCCAGCGGGATGAGCAATCAGCCCCAGCATTTT. The full variable domain, completed using reference TRBV28 and TRBJ1-5, is DVKVTQSSRYLVKRTGEKVFLECVQDMDHENMFWYRQDPGLGLRLIYFSYDVKMKEKGDIPEGYSVSREKKERFSLILESASTNQTSMYLCASGMSNQPQHFGDGTRLSIL.

V is TRBV28 and J is TRBJ2-3; no clear D gene. The ends were cut back, 3 bases at V and 2 bases at J, with 6 bases in the middle. This CDR3 contains 13 residues. Germline lookup yields CDR1 MDHEN and CDR2 SYDVKM. The CDR3 sequence: CASSFTVTDTQYF. The CDR3 DNA sequence: TGTGCCAGCAGTTTCACGGTCACAGATACGCAGTATTTT.

This clone has more than one count but fewer than ten. The rearrangement uses TRBV11-2 and TRBJ2-3; 9 nucleotides match TRBD2. The CDR3 has 15 amino acids. V dropped 3 bases and J dropped 3; count of bases not matched to a gene: 4. Per the germline V gene, CDR1 is SGHAT and CDR2 is FQNNGV. The CDR3 protein is CASSFLAGATDTQYF. The CDR3 DNA reads as TGTGCCAGCAGCTTTTTAGCGGGAGCAACAGATACGCAGTATTTT.

About this clone: The same CDR3 can be traced to other DNA sequences in this sample. The rearrangement links TRBV6-5 to TRBJ2-2; D unclear. This CDR3 contains 13 residues. CDR1 and CDR2 from the germline V gene are MNHEY and SVGAGI. The V end lost 0 bases, the J end lost 5 bases, and 4 bases lay between the germline ends. The CDR3 here is CASSYSSTGELFF. CDR3 DNA sequence: TGTGCCAGCAGTTACTCGAGTACCGGGGAGCTGTTTTTT.

This chain joins TRBV5-1 and TRBJ2-1; tentatively, D is TRBD1 or TRBD2 (5 bases each). Between the trimmed V and J ends, which lost 4 bases and 0 bases, there was a span of 8 bases. Germline V lookup: CDR1 SGHRS, CDR2 YFSETQ. The CDR3 is 14 amino acids. CDR3 nucleotides: TGCGCCAGCAGCCGGGGCAGCTCCTACAATGAGCAGTTCTTC. This translates into CASSRGSSYNEQFF.

This rearrangement joins TRBV29-1 to TRBJ2-1; TRBD2 matches 8 bases. This CDR3 region has 14 residues. Trimming took 6 bases from V and 4 from J; bases not matched to a gene: 8. Per germline, CDR1 SQVTM and CDR2 ANQGSEA. The CDR3 spells CSVMTSEGYNEQFF. CDR3 nucleotides: TGCAGCGTGATGACTAGCGAGGGTTACAATGAGCAGTTCTTC.

J is TRBJ2-3 and V is TRBV27, with a possible D match to TRBD1 (5 bases). The V end was cut by 3 bases, the J end by 7 bases, with 11 bases between. Germline assignment: CDR1 MNHEY and CDR2 SMNVEV (reference sequence). This CDR3 comprises 13 residues. The CDR3: CASSFTRGNTQYF. CDR3 nucleotides: TGTGCCAGCAGTTTCACAAGGGGAAATACGCAGTATTTT.

V usage is TRBV27 and J usage is TRBJ2-1; tentatively, D is TRBD2 (6 bases). The ends were cut back, 5 bases at V and 9 bases at J, with 20 bases in the middle. Germline loops: CDR1 MNHEY, CDR2 SMNVEV (reference sequence). This CDR3 region has 15 residues. Here the CDR3 reads CASSQDYRLHAEQFF. The CDR3 nucleotides are TGTGCCAGCAGTCAGGACTACCGTCTCCACGCTGAGCAGTTCTTC.

This sequence joins TRBV13 and TRBJ2-3; TRBD1 or TRBD2 may be the D gene (5 bases each). The germline V gene has CDR1 PRHDT and CDR2 FYEKMQ (reference sequence). Trimming removed 10 bases from V and 0 bases from J, with 17 bases in between. The CDR3 sequence is 15 residues long. The CDR3 bases are TGTGCCACAACCGGGGCAGCCTCTAGCACAGATACGCAGTATTTT. Protein sequence: CATTGAASSTDTQYF.

A single count supports this clone. CDR3 sequence (DNA): TGTGCCAGCAGTGATGGGCCAGAGCGGGAGTATGAGCAGTTCTTC. Translating it yields CASSDGPEREYEQFF. The chain has TRBV25-1 and TRBJ2-1; TRBD2 matches 8 bases. With V trimmed by 3 bases and J by 8 bases, 9 bases remained unmatched. Germline CDR1 is MGHDK and CDR2 is SYGVNS. CDR3 size: 15 residues.

This clone was observed once. The rearrangement uses TRBV12-5 and TRBJ2-1, with a weak D call TRBD2 (6 bases). CDR3 length equals 19 residues. V was clipped by 7 bases and J by 0 bases, with 25 bases between them. CDR1 and CDR2 from the germline V gene are LGHNT and FRNRAP. CDR3 DNA sequence: TGTGCTAGTGCCCTCGGGGCGGGGACGATATTGAGCTCCTACAATGAGCAGTTCTTC. As protein: CASALGAGTILSSYNEQFF.

This chain connects TRBV10-3 to TRBJ2-7; D perhaps matches TRBD2 (5 bases). Between the trimmed V and J ends, which lost 10 bases and 3 bases, there was a span of 13 bases. This CDR3 spans 12 amino acids. The germline V gene encodes CDR1 ENHRY and CDR2 SYGVKD. CDR3 bases: TGTGCCACCCGAGGACTTGACTACGAGCAGTACTTC. Amino acid sequence: CATRGLDYEQYF.

The chain carries TRBV28 and TRBJ1-1; 10 bases agree with TRBD1. The CDR3 runs 15 residues. V lost 3 bases, J lost 3 bases, and 4 bases stayed unmatched. The germline gives CDR1 MDHEN, CDR2 SYDVKM. The DNA for the CDR3 is TGTGCCAGCAGTTTGACAGGGGGCTTGGACACTGAAGCTTTCTTT. Translating it yields CASSLTGGLDTEAFF.